Each of the 20 T cell receptor beta chains below was sequenced from the same sample in a study of blood T cell repertoires in COVID-19 (dated by TCRdb to the early 2020s). The receptor library was made with the immunoSEQ multiplex PCR assay. TCRdb carries this immuneACCESS record with in-frame sequences only. Its versions omit some clonotypes, under half of them owing to an unresolved V gene in the studies checked, with the rest unexplained. The sample table lists around 130,000 clones, over 75% of them with a count of one. About 10% of the sample goes to the ten largest clones. Input material: peripheral blood. These receptors were obtained from a man in his 60s with active or convalescent COVID-19.

The chain links TRBV9 to TRBJ1-4; 7 bases are a match to TRBD1. Germline CDR1 SGDLS, CDR2 YYNGEE. Unmatched junction bases numbered 6, after V lost 3 bases and J lost 4 bases. CDR3 length equals 15 residues. CDR3: CASSAEGALNEKLFF. The CDR3 nucleotides are TGTGCCAGCAGCGCGGAGGGGGCACTTAATGAAAAACTGTTTTTT.

V and J are TRBV6-1 and TRBJ1-2; 7 bases fit TRBD1. CDR3 size: 14 residues. CDR1 is MNHNS, CDR2 SASEGT, per germline. The ends lost 3 bases at V and 4 bases at J; junction bases unmatched: 5. The chain's CDR3 is CASSDSGQPYGYTF. The CDR3 DNA sequence: TGTGCCAGCAGTGATTCGGGACAGCCCTATGGCTACACCTTC.

This clone was detected a few times. The chain is built from TRBV20-1 and TRBJ1-6; D is unresolved. This CDR3 has 15 residues. CDR1 is DFQATT and CDR2 is SNEGSKA in the germline V gene (reference sequence). V lost 3 bases and J lost 0, with 9 bases in between. This CDR3 is CSASSRSSYNSPLHF. The CDR3 DNA reads TGCAGTGCTAGTTCACGGAGCTCCTATAATTCACCCCTCCACTTT.

The V call is TRBV7-2, the J call TRBJ2-7, with D perhaps TRBD2 (5 bases). Trimming stripped 2 bases from V and 6 bases from J, with 14 bases between. CDR1 and CDR2 from the germline V gene are SGHTA and FQGNSA. There are 14 residues in the CDR3. The CDR3: CASSLIEGPSEQYF. The CDR3 DNA follows: TGTGCCAGCAGCTTAATCGAGGGCCCCTCCGAGCAGTACTTC.

V usage is TRBV7-3 and J usage is TRBJ2-1; D unresolved. Germline V lookup: CDR1 SGHTA, CDR2 FQGTGA. This CDR3 spans 16 amino acids. Trimming shortened V by 1 base and J by 0 bases, and 10 bases separated the two germline ends. The DNA of the CDR3 is TGTGCCAGCAGCTTAATGGCAGGTAGCTCCTACAATGAGCAGTTCTTC. Amino acid sequence: CASSLMAGSSYNEQFF.

As DNA, the CDR3 is TGTGCCAGCAGCGAAGGACAGGGGGCCCCTGGGGCCAACGTCCTGACTTTC. Its protein product is CASSEGQGAPGANVLTF. This sequence joins TRBV9 and TRBJ2-6; 11 bases line up with TRBD1. The CDR3 length is 17 residues. V shed 3 bases, J shed 2 bases, and the junction held 4 bases outside the gene matches. Germline assignment: CDR1 SGDLS and CDR2 YYNGEE.

The chain has TRBV7-9 and TRBJ2-5; TRBD1 aligns across 7 bases. There are 15 residues in the CDR3. The junction had 7 bases not matched to a gene; V was cut back by 1 base and J by 5 bases. The germline gives CDR1 SEHNR, CDR2 FQNEAQ (reference sequence). CDR3 nucleotides: TGTGCCAGCAGCTTAGGACAGGGAATGAGGGAGACCCAGTACTTC. Amino acid sequence: CASSLGQGMRETQYF.

This clone appeared a few times. V usage is TRBV5-5 and J usage is TRBJ2-7; TRBD1 is a possible D gene (5 bases). Looked up from germline, CDR1 is SGHKS and CDR2 is YYEKEE (reference sequence). V was cut by 3 bases and J by 4 bases, with 8 bases left in between. CDR3 length equals 12 residues. The CDR3 DNA sequence: TGTGCCAGCAGCTATCGACAGTACGAGCAGTACTTC. Translating gives CASSYRQYEQYF.

The V gene is TRBV18, the J gene TRBJ1-5, with a tentative D call TRBD1 (6 bases). Germline V gene sequence: CDR1 KGHSH, CDR2 LQKENI. The CDR3 length is 13 residues. Trimming left V 2 bases short and J 7 bases short, with 9 bases between. CDR3 coding DNA: TGTGCCAGCTCACCAGGGGGCGGACAGCCCCAGCATTTT. This sequence encodes CASSPGGGQPQHF. The whole variable domain, filled in from reference TRBV18 and TRBJ1-5, reads NAGVMQNPRHLVRRRGQEARLRCSPMKGHSHVYWYRQLPEEGLKFMVYLQKENIIDESGMPKERFSAEFPKEGPSILRIQQVVRGDSAAYFCASSPGGGQPQHFGDGTRLSIL.

The CDR3 sequence: CASSLEGTGSSEQYF. In nucleotides, the CDR3 is TGTGCCAGCAGCTTAGAAGGGACAGGGTCGTCCGAGCAGTACTTC. The gene calls are TRBV7-2 and TRBJ2-7, with TRBD1 identical over 9 bases. With V trimmed by 1 base and J by 6 bases, 7 bases remained unmatched. The CDR3 spans 15 residues. CDR1 is SGHTA, CDR2 FQGNSA, per germline.

The rearrangement joins TRBV11-1 to TRBJ2-1; maybe TRBD2 (6 bases). CDR1 is SGHAT, CDR2 FQDESV, per germline (reference sequence). Between the trimmed V and J ends, which lost 8 bases and 0 bases, there was a span of 14 bases. The CDR3 loop spans 15 amino acids. CDR3 residues: CASGVGGSSYNEQFF. CDR3 coding DNA: TGTGCCAGCGGTGTTGGGGGGAGCTCCTACAATGAGCAGTTCTTC.

This chain connects TRBV6-5 to TRBJ2-7, with 8 bases matching TRBD2. The trim removed 5 bases at V and 2 bases at J, leaving 5 bases unmatched. Germline values: CDR1 MNHEY, CDR2 SVGAGI. This CDR3 contains 14 residues. CDR3 sequence (DNA): TGTGCCAGCAGTATAGCGGGGCCCCCCTACGAGCAGTACTTC. It codes for CASSIAGPPYEQYF.

The rearrangement uses TRBV12-1 and TRBJ1-2; the table's D call TRBD1 went unverified against the DNA. TRBV12-1 is described as a pseudogene. CDR3 size: 16 residues. This CDR3 is CASSLIRTGSNYGYTF. The CDR3, as DNA: TGTGCCAGCAGCCTAATACGGACAGGGTCTAACTATGGCTACACCTTC.

The count of this clone is one. The chain uses TRBV4-1 and TRBJ2-3; possible D gene TRBD2, 5 bases. Trimming pared 5 bases from V and 6 bases from J, leaving 9 bases between. The CDR3 runs 12 residues. Germline V gene lookup returns CDR1 MGHRA and CDR2 YSYEKL. The DNA for the CDR3 is TGCGCCAGCAGCTGGGAGCGGGATACGCAGTATTTT. Protein: CASSWERDTQYF.

The count of this clone is one. The same CDR3 is also encoded by other DNA sequences in this sample. The V and J genes are TRBV6-5 and TRBJ1-1, with 7 bases aligning to TRBD1. From germline, CDR1 is MNHEY and CDR2 SVGAGI. The CDR3 contains 13 residues. The ends lost 6 bases at V and 0 bases at J; junction bases unmatched: 1. The CDR3 reads CASRDRLNTEAFF. For the CDR3, the DNA is TGTGCCAGCAGGGACAGGCTGAACACTGAAGCTTTCTTT.

This clone came up a few times. This chain's CDR3 is CASSAQGGTEAFF. CDR3 DNA: TGTGCCAGCAGCGCCCAGGGGGGCACTGAAGCTTTCTTT. V gene TRBV7-8 combines with J gene TRBJ1-1; 7 bases fit TRBD1. Trimming took 5 bases from V and 4 from J; bases not matched to a gene: 4. There are 13 residues in the CDR3. Looked up from germline, CDR1 is SGHVS and CDR2 is FQNEAQ.

The chain links TRBV7-2 to TRBJ2-3; a weak D match, TRBD2 (6 bases). This CDR3 region has 15 residues. V was clipped by 4 bases and J by 0 bases, with 11 bases between them. CDR1 and CDR2 from the germline V gene are SGHTA and FQGNSA. The CDR3 DNA reads as TGTGCCAGCAGCTCGGACTACACTAGCACAGATACGCAGTATTTT. Translated, it gives CASSSDYTSTDTQYF.

V gene TRBV27 combines with J gene TRBJ2-3, with 7 nucleotides matching TRBD2. The length of the CDR3 is 15 residues. CDR1 and CDR2 from the germline V gene are MNHEY and SMNVEV (reference sequence). V lost 5 bases, J lost 1 base, and 6 bases stayed unmatched. This CDR3 reads CASSPQRDRTDTQYF. The DNA for the CDR3 is TGTGCCAGCAGTCCCCAGCGGGATCGCACAGATACGCAGTATTTT.

The J gene is TRBJ1-2, the V gene TRBV2; D is perhaps TRBD1 (5 bases). V gave up 5 bases and J gave up 0 bases, with 13 bases separating them. Germline CDR1 and CDR2: SNHLY and FYNNEI. There are 15 residues in the CDR3. This CDR3 is CASSTKGLTNYGYTF. Written as DNA, the CDR3 is TGTGCCAGCAGTACTAAGGGACTGACTAACTATGGCTACACCTTC.

Only one count was recorded for this clone. V usage is TRBV6-2 or TRBV6-3 and J usage is TRBJ2-1, with no clear D. The germline gives CDR1 MNHEY, CDR2 SVGEGT. CDR3 length: 13 amino acids. V was clipped by 3 bases and J by 7 bases, with 10 bases between them. This CDR3 reads CASSYRAVNEQFF. CDR3 bases: TGTGCCAGCAGTTATCGCGCCGTTAATGAGCAGTTCTTC.